This TCR beta chain stems from a study of blood T cells in healthy people across ages. It was with a sample-barcoded 5' primer and a J-beta primer mix that a second PCR of roughly 6 to 12 cycles was run. TCRdb processed the 5' RACE reads anew with MiXCR; each CDR3 protein has one entry. The table lists about a million distinct CDR3 sequences, less than 45% of them singletons. Trimming removed 5 bases at V and 2 bases at J, with 12 bases between. Germline V gives CDR1 KGHSH, CDR2 LQKENI. The CDR3 sequence is 15 residues long. The chain is built from TRBV18 and TRBJ1-4; perhaps TRBD1 as D (6 bases). This receptor was taken from a man between 18 and 35 years old in good health. The source material was blood. This CDR3 reads CASSTGPGTNEKLFF. The CDR3 nucleotides are TGTGCCAGCTCAACAGGGCCGGGGACTAATGAAAAACTGTTTTTT.